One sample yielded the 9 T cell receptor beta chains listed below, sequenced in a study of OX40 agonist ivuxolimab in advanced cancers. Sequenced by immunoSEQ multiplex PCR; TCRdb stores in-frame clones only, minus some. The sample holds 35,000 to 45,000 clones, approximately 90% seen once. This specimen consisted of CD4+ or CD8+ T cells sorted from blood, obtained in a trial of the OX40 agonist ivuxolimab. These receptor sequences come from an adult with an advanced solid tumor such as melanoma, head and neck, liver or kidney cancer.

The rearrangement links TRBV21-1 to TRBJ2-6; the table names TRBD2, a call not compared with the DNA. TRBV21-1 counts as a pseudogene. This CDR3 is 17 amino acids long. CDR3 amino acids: CASSKEERDSGANVLTF. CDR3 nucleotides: TGTGCCAGCAGCAAAGAAGAAAGAGACTCTGGGGCCAACGTCCTGACTTTC.

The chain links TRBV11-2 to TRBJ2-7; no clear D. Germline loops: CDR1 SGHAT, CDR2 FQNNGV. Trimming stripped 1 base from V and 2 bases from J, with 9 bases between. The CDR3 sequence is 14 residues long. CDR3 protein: CASSLADVAYEQYF. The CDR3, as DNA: TGTGCCAGCAGCTTAGCGGACGTAGCCTACGAGCAGTACTTC.

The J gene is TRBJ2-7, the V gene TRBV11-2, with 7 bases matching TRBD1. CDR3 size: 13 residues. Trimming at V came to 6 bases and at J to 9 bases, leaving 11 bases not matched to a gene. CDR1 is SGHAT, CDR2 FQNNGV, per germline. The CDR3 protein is CASSPTGPPVQYF. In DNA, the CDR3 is TGTGCCAGCAGTCCGACAGGGCCCCCGGTGCAGTACTTC.

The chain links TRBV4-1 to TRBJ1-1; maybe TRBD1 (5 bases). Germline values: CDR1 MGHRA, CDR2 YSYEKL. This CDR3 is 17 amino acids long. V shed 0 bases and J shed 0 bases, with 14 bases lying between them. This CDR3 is CASSQEFSRGMNTEAFF. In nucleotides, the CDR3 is TGCGCCAGCAGCCAAGAATTCTCCCGGGGGATGAACACTGAAGCTTTCTTT.

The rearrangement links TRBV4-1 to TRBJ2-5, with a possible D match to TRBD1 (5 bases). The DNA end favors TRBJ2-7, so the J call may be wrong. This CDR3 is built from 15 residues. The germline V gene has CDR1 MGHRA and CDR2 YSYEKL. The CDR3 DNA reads TGCGCCAGCAGCCAAGACACCCTAGGGGCCTACGAGCAGTACTTC. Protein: CASSQDTLGAYEQYF.

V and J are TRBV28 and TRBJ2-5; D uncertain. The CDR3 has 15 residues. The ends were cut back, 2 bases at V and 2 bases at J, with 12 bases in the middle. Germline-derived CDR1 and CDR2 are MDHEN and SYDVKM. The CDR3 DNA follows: TGTGCCAGCAGTTTAGGCGGATCGGTACAAGAGACCCAGTACTTC. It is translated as CASSLGGSVQETQYF.

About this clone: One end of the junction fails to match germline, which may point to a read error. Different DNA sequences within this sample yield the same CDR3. DNA for the CDR3: TGTGCCTGGAGGGTAGGCACTGAGGCTTTCTTT. Protein product: CAWRVGTEAFF. J is TRBJ1-1 and V is TRBV30; D unresolved. The V gene's germline CDR1 is GTSNPN and CDR2 SVGIG (reference sequence). This CDR3 is 11 amino acids long.

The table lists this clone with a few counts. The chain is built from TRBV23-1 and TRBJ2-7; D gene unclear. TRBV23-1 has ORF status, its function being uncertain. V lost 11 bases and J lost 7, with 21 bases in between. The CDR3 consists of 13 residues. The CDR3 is CAFHYYGQPEQYF. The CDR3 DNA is TGCGCCTTCCACTATTACGGCCAACCTGAGCAGTACTTC.

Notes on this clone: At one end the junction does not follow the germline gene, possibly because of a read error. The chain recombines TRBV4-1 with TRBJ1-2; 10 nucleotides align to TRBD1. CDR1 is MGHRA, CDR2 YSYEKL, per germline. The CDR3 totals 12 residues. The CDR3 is CASRAGQGTPFF. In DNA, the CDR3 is TGCGCCAGCAGGGCGGGACAGGGGACTCCCTTCTTC.